What follows describes a single T cell receptor (beta chain). This clonotype was seen at least ten times. Its antigen is currently not known. The sample holds no much larger clone one base away, and base qualities are not on file. This sample stems from a study of T-cell memory formation after mild COVID-19 (dated by TCRdb to 2020 to 2023). Study-wide context: Most TCR sequence clusters were specific to one of the two donors. In two donors, T-cell clones that expanded and contracted after mild COVID-19 were followed by sequencing TCRalpha and TCRbeta repertoires longitudinally. Two young, previously healthy adult volunteers, one female and one male, were included in the cohort.

Per the germline V gene, SGHTA is the CDR1 and FQGNSA is the CDR2. Including the terminal cysteine and phenylalanine, the CDR3 comprises 14 residues. Of all the DNA, just the CDR3 is kept, 42 bases in frame from base 1. V is pruned by 1 base and J by 7 bases, leaving 6 bases of the junction without a gene match. Ficoll-Paque density gradient centrifugation was the method used to isolate PBMCs. Sequenced using an Illumina NovaSeq 6000. TCRalpha and TCRbeta cDNA libraries were constructed by 5'RACE with constant-segment primers, with sample barcodes and unique molecular identifiers being introduced. Trizol reagent was used to extract RNA from every sample. Libraries were amplified in two PCR steps, with a second sample barcode and Illumina TruSeq adapters added in the second step. Libraries were sequenced on an Illumina NovaSeq with 2 x 150 bp paired-end reads. As for the original processing: Demultiplexing of reads and collapsing into UMI-guided consensus sequences were performed with migec v1.2.7. Using mixcr v2.1.11, UMI consensuses were aligned to TRA and TRB V and J templates and then assembled into clonotypes. A clonotype was counted as expanded or contracted only if both edgeR and NoisET called the change significant, with noise models trained on biological replicates. For edgeR calls, the thresholds were a false discovery rate-adjusted p below 0.01 and a log2 fold-change of 1. As an exploratory analysis of dynamics, max-normalized trajectories of the 1000 most abundant clonotypes were examined with PCA combined with hierarchical clustering. Separately sequenced CD4+ and CD8+ repertoires were used to assign the CD4 or CD8 phenotype of responding clones. TCRdb cleaned the public reads at Q25 with fastp, built clones with MiXCR and kept in-frame beta chains. For every CDR3 protein sequence, its rows merge into one entry that carries the most common genes and DNA. TCRdb assigned the V and J calls; the authors' analysis was not used. This sample comprises hundreds of thousands of distinct CDR3 sequences, approximately 15% of them detected only once. Jointly, the top ten make up around a fifth of the sample.

Broad study findings and their caveats: Only two mild cases were covered by the study, and larger cohorts that include severe cases with pre-infection samples were considered necessary. SARS-CoV-2 specificity was not confirmed for the second-wave clones peaking on day 37. Some responding clones were detected in pre-infection memory, suggesting pre-existing cross-reactive memory T cells joined the SARS-CoV-2 response. Contracting CD4+ clones were found mainly in CM and EM memory subsets, while CD8+ clones were enriched in EMRA. Clones contracting from day 15 to 85 had balanced CD4/CD8 phenotypes, while a second wave expanding from day 15 to 37 was biased towards CD4+.

In this chain, TRBV7-2 is recombined with TRBJ1-1; 7 central nucleotides agree with TRBD1. The sequenced material came from PBMCs or a T cell subset sorted from them (not recorded which). The TCR sequence derives from a man between 18 and 35 years old who had mild COVID-19 (a few samples of this study predate the infection). The sample titles of this study are shuffled in the database, so cell type and time point are left out; the donor was told from shared clones. The DNA sequence follows: TGTGCCAGCAGCTTAGGTGGGACAGAAGGTGAAGCTTTCTTT. Translated, it reads CASSLGGTEGEAFF.